The 22 T cell receptor beta chains given below trace back to one sample, sequenced in a study of graft-versus-host responses after intestinal transplantation. Profiled with immunoSEQ multiplex PCR; TCRdb holds only in-frame clones, not every one. The data contain roughly 73,000 clones, around 90% of them singletons. Their antigens are not known. Sequenced material: unstimulated CD8+ T cells sorted from spleen or lymph node cells, taken before transplant. The receptors stem from a human donor who was the organ donor for an intestinal transplant.

This clone has only a few counts. The chain has TRBV5-1 and TRBJ2-1; 8 nucleotides agree with TRBD1. V trimming: 1 base; J trimming: 4 bases; junction bases outside the gene matches: 4. Germline CDR1 and CDR2: SGHRS and YFSETQ. The CDR3 is 15 amino acids. DNA for the CDR3: TGCGCCAGCAGCTTGCGAGACAGGGGTTACAATGAGCAGTTCTTC. Translated, it gives CASSLRDRGYNEQFF.

The genes are TRBV29-1 and TRBJ1-2; a weak D match, TRBD1 (6 bases). CDR1 SQVTM and CDR2 ANQGSEA come from the germline V gene. The CDR3 runs 12 residues. The V end was cut by 4 bases, the J end by 6 bases, with 12 bases between. The DNA of the CDR3 is TGCAGCGTTGGGGGGCTCGTGGATGGCTACACCTTC. Translating gives CSVGGLVDGYTF.

The chain couples TRBV4-1 to TRBJ1-3; tentatively, D is TRBD1 (5 bases). V shed 0 bases and J shed 0 bases, with 6 bases lying between them. Per germline, CDR1 MGHRA and CDR2 YSYEKL. This CDR3 spans 15 amino acids. Here the CDR3 reads CASSQDTGSGNTIYF. The CDR3 nucleotides are TGCGCCAGCAGCCAAGATACAGGCTCTGGAAACACCATATATTTT.

The rearrangement links TRBV6-6 to TRBJ1-6; D is possibly TRBD1 (5 bases). The V end was cut by 8 bases, the J end by 4 bases, with 12 bases between. CDR3 size: 14 residues. Germline V CDR1 and CDR2: MNHNY, SVGAGI (reference sequence). CDR3 DNA sequence: TGTGCCAGCGCCAAGGGGCTTTATAATTCACCCCTCCACTTT. This gives the protein CASAKGLYNSPLHF.

The chain links TRBV4-2 to TRBJ1-2; 11 bases agree with TRBD1. The J segment lost 2 bases and the V segment lost 0 bases, leaving 5 bases of the junction unmatched. This CDR3 spans 17 amino acids. Germline CDR1 and CDR2: LGHNA and YNFKEQ. The CDR3 sequence is CASSQEQWDRGNYGYTF. DNA of the CDR3: TGTGCCAGCAGCCAAGAACAATGGGACAGGGGGAACTATGGCTACACCTTC.

The chain combines TRBV5-6 with TRBJ2-7, with unresolved D. V lost 1 base and J lost 0, with 11 bases in between. Germline V gene lookup returns CDR1 SGHDT and CDR2 YYEEEE. CDR3 length: 15 amino acids. The chain's CDR3 is CASSLKSGPSYEQYF. Written as DNA, the CDR3 is TGTGCCAGCAGCTTGAAGTCGGGCCCCTCCTACGAGCAGTACTTC.

This clone came up a few times. The rearrangement uses TRBV4-2 and TRBJ2-2, with 9 positions matching TRBD2. The CDR3 runs 16 residues. Germline V CDR1 and CDR2: LGHNA, YNFKEQ. The V segment lost 0 bases and the J segment 8 bases; nucleotides outside the gene matches: 7. This CDR3 is CASSQEPSGDSGELFF. In DNA, the CDR3 is TGTGCCAGCAGCCAAGAGCCTAGCGGGGACTCGGGGGAGCTGTTTTTT.

The chain is built from TRBV2 and TRBJ2-3; possible D gene TRBD1, 6 bases. The CDR3 contains 13 residues. V was pared by 7 bases and J by 2 bases, with 10 bases between. CDR1 and CDR2 from the germline V gene are SNHLY and FYNNEI. The CDR3 is CASTTGFTDTQYF. The CDR3 nucleotides read TGTGCCAGCACTACAGGGTTCACAGATACGCAGTATTTT.

The J gene is TRBJ2-3, the V gene TRBV5-1, with no clear D. Germline V lookup: CDR1 SGHRS, CDR2 YFSETQ. Trimming cost V 9 bases and J 0 bases, with 14 bases left between them. The CDR3 is 14 amino acids. The CDR3 is CATRHSLSTDTQYF. CDR3 bases: TGCGCCACCCGGCACTCTCTAAGCACAGATACGCAGTATTTT.

The V gene is TRBV28, the J gene TRBJ2-1; possibly TRBD2 for D (6 bases). This CDR3 is 17 amino acids long. Germline CDR1 MDHEN, CDR2 SYDVKM. V gave up 1 base and J gave up 7 bases, with 20 bases separating them. The CDR3 DNA follows: TGTGCCAGCAGTTTATTATGGCGGGGTTGGTTGGCGAATGAGCAGTTCTTC. As protein: CASSLLWRGWLANEQFF.

The chain carries TRBV7-9 and TRBJ1-4; 7 nucleotides align to TRBD1. Trimming cost V 3 bases and J 6 bases; bases outside gene matches: 4. Per the germline V gene, CDR1 is SEHNR and CDR2 is FQNEAQ (reference sequence). The CDR3 extends over 14 amino acids. CDR3 loop: CASSLSGGYEKLFF. DNA of the CDR3: TGTGCCAGCAGCTTGTCAGGGGGGTATGAAAAACTGTTTTTT.

The V call is TRBV6-1, the J call TRBJ1-1; D perhaps matches TRBD1 (6 bases). This CDR3 region has 15 residues. CDR1 is MNHNS and CDR2 is SASEGT in the germline V gene. With 3 bases removed from V and 0 bases from J, the gap between germline ends came to 11 bases. CDR3 nucleotide sequence: TGTGCCAGCAGTGAGGACAGATTCATGAACACTGAAGCTTTCTTT. Translating it yields CASSEDRFMNTEAFF.

In this sample, this clone turned up once. The CDR3 here is CASSLVGDNQPQHF. The CDR3 region has the DNA TGTGCCAGCAGTTTAGTGGGGGACAATCAGCCCCAGCATTTT. V and J are TRBV28 and TRBJ1-5; D is perhaps TRBD1 (5 bases). Germline V lookup: CDR1 MDHEN, CDR2 SYDVKM. V dropped 2 bases and J dropped 3 bases, with 8 bases sitting between them. The CDR3 runs to 14 residues.

The V call is TRBV28, the J call TRBJ2-2, with 7 bases matching TRBD1. V lost 4 bases to trimming and J lost 2 bases; unmatched junction nucleotides: 13. The CDR3 has 18 amino acids. From germline, CDR1 is MDHEN and CDR2 SYDVKM. CDR3 DNA: TGTGCCAGCAGTTACACCCGGGACAGCGTCCTCAACACCGGGGAGCTGTTTTTT. It encodes CASSYTRDSVLNTGELFF.

The CDR3 DNA reads as TGTGCCAGCAGGATTGGACAGGGGGCGCGAGATACGCAGTATTTT. Translated: CASRIGQGARDTQYF. The chain joins TRBV27 to TRBJ2-3, with TRBD1 identical over 11 bases. CDR1 and CDR2 (germline): MNHEY, SMNVEV (reference sequence). Trimming at V came to 6 bases and at J to 5 bases, leaving 7 bases not matched to a gene. The CDR3 extends over 15 amino acids.

The genes are TRBV7-9 and TRBJ2-7; 7 bases fit TRBD2. Germline V gene data show CDR1 as SEHNR and CDR2 as FQNEAQ (reference sequence). The CDR3 length is 15 residues. V shed 5 bases, J shed 0 bases, and the junction held 7 bases outside the gene matches. This chain's CDR3 is CASSASGGISYEQYF. The CDR3 DNA follows: TGTGCCAGCAGCGCTTCCGGGGGGATCTCCTACGAGCAGTACTTC.

The J gene is TRBJ1-3, the V gene TRBV11-2; D not resolved. This CDR3 contains 16 residues. The germline gives CDR1 SGHAT, CDR2 FQNNGV. The V gene lost 4 bases and the J gene lost 2 bases, with 15 bases spanning the gap. The CDR3 region has the DNA TGTGCCAGCAGCTCCCTGGTTTATTCCGCTGGAAACACCATATATTTT. Protein: CASSSLVYSAGNTIYF.

The chain joins TRBV5-6 to TRBJ2-1; D may correspond to TRBD1 or TRBD2 (6 bases each). Germline CDR1 reads SGHDT; CDR2 reads YYEEEE. The CDR3 runs to 18 residues. V was pared by 4 bases and J by 8 bases, with 28 bases between. CDR3 amino acids: CASSPRWGIPGALDEQFF. Here the CDR3 DNA reads TGTGCCAGCAGCCCGCGGTGGGGGATACCGGGGGCGCTTGATGAGCAGTTCTTC.

The chain joins TRBV15 to TRBJ2-5; D remains ambiguous. Germline CDR1 LNHNV, CDR2 YYDKDF (reference sequence). The CDR3 runs 12 residues. V was trimmed by 0 bases and J by 5 bases, leaving 4 bases between them. In DNA form, the CDR3 reads TGTGCCACCAGCAGAGATTGGGAGACCCAGTACTTC. As protein: CATSRDWETQYF.

The gene calls are TRBV13 and TRBJ2-5, with a possible D match to TRBD1 (6 bases). Trimming pared 5 bases from V and 5 bases from J, leaving 15 bases between. The CDR3 consists of 14 residues. CDR1 is PRHDT and CDR2 is FYEKMQ in the germline V gene (reference sequence). The CDR3 DNA reads as TGTGCCAGCAGCGAAGGGGGAGCCCGGGAGACCCAGTACTTC. This gives the protein CASSEGGARETQYF. Drawing the rest from reference TRBV13 and TRBJ2-5, the complete variable domain is AAGVIQSPRHLIKEKRETATLKCYPIPRHDTVYWYQQGPGQDPQFLISFYEKMQSDKGSIPDRFSAQQFSDYHSELNMSSLELGDSALYFCASSEGGARETQYFGPGTRLLVL.

The chain links TRBV7-9 to TRBJ1-1, with 7 bases matching TRBD1. CDR3 length equals 15 residues. V dropped 4 bases and J dropped 2; count of bases not matched to a gene: 7. Germline V gene data show CDR1 as SEHNR and CDR2 as FQNEAQ (reference sequence). In nucleotides, the CDR3 is TGTGCCAGCAGCTCAAAGACAGGGAGAAACACTGAAGCTTTCTTT. Translated: CASSSKTGRNTEAFF. Together with reference TRBV7-9 and TRBJ1-1, the CDR3 gives the full variable domain: DTGVSQNPRHKITKRGQNVTFRCDPISEHNRLYWYRQTLGQGPEFLTYFQNEAQLEKSRLLSDRFSAERPKGSFSTLEIQRTEQGDSAMYLCASSSKTGRNTEAFFGQGTRLTVV.

The genes are TRBV5-5 and TRBJ2-1; D is perhaps TRBD2 (5 bases). Germline CDR1 SGHKS, CDR2 YYEKEE (reference sequence). V was clipped by 1 base and J by 8 bases, with 13 bases between them. This CDR3 region has 14 residues. CDR3: CASSLFISGDEQFF. The CDR3 region has the DNA TGTGCCAGCAGCTTGTTCATCAGCGGTGATGAGCAGTTCTTC.